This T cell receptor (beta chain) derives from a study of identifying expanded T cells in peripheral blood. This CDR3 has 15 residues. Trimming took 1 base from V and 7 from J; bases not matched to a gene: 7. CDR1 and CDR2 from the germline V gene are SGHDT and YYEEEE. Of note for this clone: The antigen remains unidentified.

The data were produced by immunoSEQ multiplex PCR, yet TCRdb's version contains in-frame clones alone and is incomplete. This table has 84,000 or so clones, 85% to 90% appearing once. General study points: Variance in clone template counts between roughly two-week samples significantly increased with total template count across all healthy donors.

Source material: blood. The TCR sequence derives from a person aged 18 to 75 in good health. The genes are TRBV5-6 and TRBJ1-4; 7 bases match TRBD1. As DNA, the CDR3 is TGTGCCAGCAGCTTGCGGTCGACAGGGCTTGAAAAACTGTTTTTT. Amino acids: CASSLRSTGLEKLFF.